The clone carrying this T cell receptor beta chain occurred a few times. The data originate from a study of beta chain features in type 1 diabetes. Expressed TCRB transcripts were sequenced because the isolated RNA had all been reverse transcribed beforehand. Measured with immunoSEQ multiplex PCR; TCRdb has only the in-frame clones, and not every one. The sample contains under 500,000 clones, around 30% of which appear only once. The CDR3 is made up of 13 amino acids. Germline CDR1 reads SGHVS; CDR2 reads FQNEAQ. Between the trimmed V and J ends, which lost 5 bases and 3 bases, there was a span of 8 bases.

The receptor comes from a man aged 18 to 35 in good health. Sequencing was performed on naive CD4+ T cells from blood. The J gene is TRBJ2-1, the V gene TRBV7-8; the D gene could be TRBD1 or TRBD2 (5 bases each). CDR3 sequence (DNA): TGTGCCAGCAGCGAGGGGTACTACAATGAGCAGTTCTTC. Translating gives CASSEGYYNEQFF. The entire variable domain, with the rest obtained from reference TRBV7-8 and TRBJ2-1, is as follows: GAGVSQSPRYKVAKRGQDVALRCDPISGHVSLFWYQQALGQGPEFLTYFQNEAQLDKSGLPSDRFFAERPEGSVSTLKIQRTQQEDSAVYLCASSEGYYNEQFFGPGTRLTVL.